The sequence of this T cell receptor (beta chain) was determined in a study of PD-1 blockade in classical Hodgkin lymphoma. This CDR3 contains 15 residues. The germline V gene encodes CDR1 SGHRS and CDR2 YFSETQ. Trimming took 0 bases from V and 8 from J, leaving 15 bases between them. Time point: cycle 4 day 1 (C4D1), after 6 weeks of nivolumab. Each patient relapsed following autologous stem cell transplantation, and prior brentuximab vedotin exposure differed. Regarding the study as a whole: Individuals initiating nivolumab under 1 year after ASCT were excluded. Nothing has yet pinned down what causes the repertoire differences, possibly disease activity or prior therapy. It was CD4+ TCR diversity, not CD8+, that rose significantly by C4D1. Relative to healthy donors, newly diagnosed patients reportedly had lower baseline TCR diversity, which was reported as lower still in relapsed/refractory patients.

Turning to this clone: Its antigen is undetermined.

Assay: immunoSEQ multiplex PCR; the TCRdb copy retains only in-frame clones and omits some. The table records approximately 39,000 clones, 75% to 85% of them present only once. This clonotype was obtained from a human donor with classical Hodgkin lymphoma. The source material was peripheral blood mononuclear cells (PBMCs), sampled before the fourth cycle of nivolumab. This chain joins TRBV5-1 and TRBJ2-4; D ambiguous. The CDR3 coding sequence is TGCGCCAGCAGCTTGGAAGCCAGGACGGTTGACATTCAGTACTTC. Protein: CASSLEARTVDIQYF.